This TCR beta chain originates from a study of graft-versus-host responses after intestinal transplantation. Findings and limits, study-wide: The marrow of recipients harbored GvH clones, and ileum or blood showed some of them first.

The CDR3 spans 13 residues. Germline CDR1 and CDR2: MNHNS and SASEGT. The J segment lost 3 bases and the V segment lost 6 bases, leaving 2 bases of the junction unmatched. The count of this clone is one. Its antigen is undetermined. The protocol was immunoSEQ multiplex PCR, while the TCRdb copy is restricted to in-frame clones and leaves out a portion. The sample records roughly 70,000 clones, over 70% being singletons. This TCR was recovered from a human donor who was the organ donor for an intestinal transplant. The chain joins TRBV6-1 to TRBJ2-1; 7 bases are a match to TRBD2. The input for sequencing was unstimulated CD4+ T cells sorted from spleen or lymph node cells, taken before transplant. This CDR3 reads CASSGTIYNEQFF. CDR3 in DNA: TGTGCCAGCAGCGGGACTATCTACAATGAGCAGTTCTTC.